Reported below is one T cell receptor beta chain. These data come from a study of T-cell reconstitution after alpha-beta-depleted transplantation in children. Molecular barcoding with unique molecular identifiers was used for the TCRbeta library. Via MiXCR, TCRdb re-called the PCR reads, giving one row per CDR3 protein. Of almost 250,000 distinct CDR3 sequences listed, about a quarter are singletons. This TCR was recovered from a girl aged 2 to 9 with Fanconi anemia, due to receive a stem cell transplant. The material was PBMCs, obtained before TCRalphabeta/CD19-depleted stem cell transplant.

CDR3 residues: CASSFILADRVGTDTQYF. CDR3 sequence (DNA): TGTGCCAGCAGTTTTATATTAGCGGACAGGGTGGGCACAGATACGCAGTATTTT. The chain joins TRBV12-3 or TRBV12-4 to TRBJ2-3; 8 bases agree with TRBD1. V shed 3 bases and J 1 base; nucleotides not matched to a gene: 12. The CDR3 spans 18 residues.